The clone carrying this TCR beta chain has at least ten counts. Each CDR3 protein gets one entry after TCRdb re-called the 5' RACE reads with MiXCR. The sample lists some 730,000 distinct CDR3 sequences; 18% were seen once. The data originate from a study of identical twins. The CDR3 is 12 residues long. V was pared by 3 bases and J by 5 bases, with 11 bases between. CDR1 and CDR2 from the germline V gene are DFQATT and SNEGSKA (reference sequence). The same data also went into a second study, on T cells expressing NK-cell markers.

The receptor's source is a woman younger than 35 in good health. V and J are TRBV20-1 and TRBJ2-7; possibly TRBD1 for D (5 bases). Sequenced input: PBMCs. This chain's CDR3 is CSASRDSDEQYF. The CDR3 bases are TGCAGTGCTAGTCGCGACAGCGACGAGCAGTACTTC.